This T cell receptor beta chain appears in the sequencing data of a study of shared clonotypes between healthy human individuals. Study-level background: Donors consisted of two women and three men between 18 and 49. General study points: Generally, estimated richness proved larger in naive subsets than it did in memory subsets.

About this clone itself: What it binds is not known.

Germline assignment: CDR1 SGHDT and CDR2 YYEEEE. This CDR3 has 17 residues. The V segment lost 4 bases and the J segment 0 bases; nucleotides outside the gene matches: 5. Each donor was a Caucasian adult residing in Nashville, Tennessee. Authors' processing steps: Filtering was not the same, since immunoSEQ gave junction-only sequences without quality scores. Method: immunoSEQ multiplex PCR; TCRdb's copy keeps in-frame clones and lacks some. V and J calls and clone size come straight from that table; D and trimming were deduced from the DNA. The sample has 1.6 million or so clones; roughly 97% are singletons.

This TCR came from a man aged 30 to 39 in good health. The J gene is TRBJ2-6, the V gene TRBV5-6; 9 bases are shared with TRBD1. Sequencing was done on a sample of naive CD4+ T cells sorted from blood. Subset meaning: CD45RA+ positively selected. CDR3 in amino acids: CASSQGQGPSGANVLTF. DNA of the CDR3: TGTGCCAGCAGCCAGGGACAGGGTCCCTCTGGGGCCAACGTCCTGACTTTC. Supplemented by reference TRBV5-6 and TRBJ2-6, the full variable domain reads DAGVTQSPTHLIKTRGQQVTLRCSPKSGHDTVSWYQQALGQGPQFIFQYYEEEERQRGNFPDRFSGHQFPNYSSELNVNALLLGDSALYLCASSQGQGPSGANVLTFGAGSRLTVL.